These 12 T cell receptor beta chains share one sample of origin, sequenced in a study of tumor-infiltrating lymphocytes in oesophageal squamous cell carcinoma. TCRdb itself ran the PCR reads through MiXCR, one entry per CDR3 protein. The table shows approximately 13,000 distinct CDR3 sequences, with 58% occurring only once. The specimen sequenced was esophageal tumor tissue. The source of these receptors is a female donor with esophageal squamous cell carcinoma.

The CDR3 spells CASSLLTGGPGNTIYF. For the CDR3, the DNA is TGTGCCAGCAGTTTACTGACAGGGGGCCCTGGAAACACCATATATTTT. This chain connects TRBV28 to TRBJ1-3; TRBD1 agrees at 10 bases. The ends lost 2 bases at V and 2 bases at J; junction bases unmatched: 3. The germline CDR1 and CDR2 sequences are MDHEN and SYDVKM. The CDR3 totals 16 residues.

This clonotype was picked up a small number of times. V usage is TRBV7-8 and J usage is TRBJ2-5; possibly TRBD2 for D (5 bases). The end of the DNA is better explained by TRBJ2-1, so the J call may be wrong. The CDR3 has 13 amino acids. The germline CDR1 and CDR2 sequences are SGHVS and FQNEAQ. CDR3 residues: CASSLSGYNEQFF. CDR3 nucleotide sequence: TGTGCCAGCAGCTTGAGCGGTTACAATGAGCAGTTCTTC.

About this clonotype: A read error may account for a junction end that differs from germline. The rearrangement joins TRBV7-6 to TRBJ2-1; 7 nucleotides match TRBD1. The J call could be wrong; TRBJ2-7 is a better fit for the DNA end. Germline loops: CDR1 SGHVS, CDR2 FNYEAQ. The CDR3 is 16 residues long. CDR3 residues: CASSRSQGSCAYEQYF. In nucleotides, the CDR3 is TGTGCTAGCAGCAGATCACAGGGGTCATGCGCCTACGAGCAGTACTTC.

The table lists this clonotype with a few counts. The genes are TRBV27 and TRBJ2-7, with TRBD1 identical over 12 bases. This CDR3 contains 16 residues. The ends lost 4 bases at V and 7 bases at J; junction bases unmatched: 11. Germline V lookup: CDR1 MNHEY, CDR2 SMNVEV (reference sequence). This CDR3 is CASSSGTGGYYNEQYF. The DNA of the CDR3 is TGTGCCAGCAGTTCCGGGACAGGGGGCTACTACAATGAGCAGTACTTC.

This clonotype was observed a few times. This sequence joins TRBV7-2 and TRBJ2-5; 7 nucleotides match TRBD1. Near its end, the DNA agrees better with TRBJ2-7, so the J call may be wrong. The CDR3 is 14 amino acids. Per the germline V gene, CDR1 is SGHTA and CDR2 is FQGNSA. In nucleotides, the CDR3 is TGTGCCAGCAGCTTAGAAAAGACAGGGAGCGAGCAGTACTTC. Its translation is CASSLEKTGSEQYF.

As for this clonotype: At one end, the junction sequence differs from germline, possibly due to a read error. The V and J genes are TRBV5-3 and TRBJ2-5; TRBD2 matches 9 bases. TRBJ2-1 matches the DNA end more closely, so the J call is doubtful. TRBV5-3 is annotated as an ORF whose role is uncertain. The CDR3 length is 14 residues. The CDR3 nucleotides are TGTGCCAGCAGCTTGACTAGCGGAGACAATGAGCAGTTCTTC. Translating gives CASSLTSGDNEQFF.

The chain recombines TRBV12-3 or TRBV12-4 with TRBJ2-7; D ambiguous. The J call may be in error: the DNA end matches TRBJ2-5 better. CDR3 size: 13 residues. In nucleotides, the CDR3 is TGTGCCAGCACCCCGGACGGACAAGAGACCCAGTACTTC. This codes for CASTPDGQETQYF.

This clonotype was counted only a few times. The CDR3 ends on some other residue instead of the conserved phenylalanine or tryptophan, so this is likely a read error. The limits of the CDR3 on the DNA are not certain, so only TCRdb's listed CDR3 is given. The chain combines TRBV7-6 with TRBJ2-1. CDR1 SGHVS and CDR2 FNYEAQ come from the germline V gene. Ends included, the CDR3 has 15 residues. The CDR3 sequence is CASSLESNNEQFFGS.

This clonotype was found many times. CDR3 protein: CASSAGTSDFSGNTIYF. CDR3 nucleotides: TGTGCCAGCAGCGCCGGGACATCGGACTTCTCTGGAAACACCATATATTTT. This chain links TRBV7-4 with TRBJ1-3; tentatively, D is TRBD1 (6 bases). The CDR3 loop spans 17 amino acids. V was trimmed by 5 bases and J by 0 bases, leaving 17 bases between them. Germline V lookup: CDR1 SGHVT, CDR2 SQSDAQ.

The gene calls are TRBV10-2 and TRBJ2-7; no clear D. Trimming took 5 bases from V and 2 from J, leaving 10 bases between them. The CDR3 consists of 13 residues. Germline lookup yields CDR1 WSHSY and CDR2 SAAADI. The CDR3 reads CASSLGVAYEQYF. CDR3 sequence (DNA): TGCGCCAGCAGTCTAGGTGTAGCCTACGAGCAGTACTTC.

This clonotype has a count of ten or more. The V call is TRBV5-4, the J call TRBJ2-1; D is unresolved. CDR1 is SGHNT and CDR2 is YYREEE in the germline V gene (reference sequence). Deletions cut 0 bases from V and 6 bases from J, with 4 bases between. This CDR3 contains 12 residues. The CDR3 spells CASSLGPNEQFF. The DNA for the CDR3 is TGTGCCAGCAGCTTGGGACCCAATGAGCAGTTCTTC. The variable domain in full, completed from reference TRBV5-4 and TRBJ2-1, reads ETGVTQSPTHLIKTRGQQVTLRCSSQSGHNTVSWYQQALGQGPQFIFQYYREEENGRGNFPPRFSGLQFPNYSSELNVNALELDDSALYLCASSLGPNEQFFGPGTRLTVL.

This clonotype was recorded once. The rearrangement joins TRBV12-3 or TRBV12-4 to TRBJ2-1; 7 bases line up with TRBD2. The CDR3 sequence is 16 residues long. J gave up 0 bases and V 3 bases, and 5 bases lay outside the gene matches. The CDR3 sequence is CASSFLAANSYNEQFF. The CDR3 DNA reads TGTGCCAGCAGTTTCCTAGCGGCAAACTCCTACAATGAGCAGTTCTTC.